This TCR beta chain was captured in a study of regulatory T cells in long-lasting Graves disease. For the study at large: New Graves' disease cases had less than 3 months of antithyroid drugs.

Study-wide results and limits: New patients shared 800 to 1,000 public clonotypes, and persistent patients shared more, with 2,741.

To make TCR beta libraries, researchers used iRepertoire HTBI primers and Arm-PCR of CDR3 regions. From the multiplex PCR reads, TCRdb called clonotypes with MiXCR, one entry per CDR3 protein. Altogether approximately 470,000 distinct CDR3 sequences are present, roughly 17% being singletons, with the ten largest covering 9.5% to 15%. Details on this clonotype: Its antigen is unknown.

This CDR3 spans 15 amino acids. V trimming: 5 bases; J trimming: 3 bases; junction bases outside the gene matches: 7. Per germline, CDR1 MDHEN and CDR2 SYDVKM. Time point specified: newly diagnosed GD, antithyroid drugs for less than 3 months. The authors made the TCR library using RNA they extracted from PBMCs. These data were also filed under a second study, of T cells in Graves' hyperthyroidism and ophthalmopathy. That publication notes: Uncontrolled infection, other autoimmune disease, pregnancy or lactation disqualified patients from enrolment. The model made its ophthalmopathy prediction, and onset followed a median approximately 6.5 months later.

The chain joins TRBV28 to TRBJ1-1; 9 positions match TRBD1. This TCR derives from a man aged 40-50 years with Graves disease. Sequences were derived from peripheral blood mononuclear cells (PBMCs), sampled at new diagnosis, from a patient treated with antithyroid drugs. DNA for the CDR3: TGTGCCAGCAGTCAAGCGGGACAGGGAGACACTGAAGCTTTCTTT. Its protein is CASSQAGQGDTEAFF.